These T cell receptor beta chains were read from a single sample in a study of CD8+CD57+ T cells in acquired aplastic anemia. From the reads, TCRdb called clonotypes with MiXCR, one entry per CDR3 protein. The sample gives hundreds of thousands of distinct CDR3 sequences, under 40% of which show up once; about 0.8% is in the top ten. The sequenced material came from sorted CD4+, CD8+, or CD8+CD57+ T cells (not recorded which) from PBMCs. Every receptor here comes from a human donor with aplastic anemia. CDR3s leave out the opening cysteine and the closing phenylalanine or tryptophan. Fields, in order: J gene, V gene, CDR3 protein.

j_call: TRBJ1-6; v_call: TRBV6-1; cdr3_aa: ASRFLGTPNSPPH
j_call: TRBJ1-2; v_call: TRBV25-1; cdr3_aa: ASSDPGAYGYT
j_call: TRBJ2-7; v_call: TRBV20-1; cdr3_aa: RATRVAGGHEQY
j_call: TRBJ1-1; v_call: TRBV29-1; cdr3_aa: SVVREEAF
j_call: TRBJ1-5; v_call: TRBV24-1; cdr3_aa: ATRLRDSNQPQH
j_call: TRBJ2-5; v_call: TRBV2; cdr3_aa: ASKASGGEETQY
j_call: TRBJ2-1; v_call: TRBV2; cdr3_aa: ASIKAWRNSNEQF
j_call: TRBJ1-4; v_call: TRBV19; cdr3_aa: ASSGTAGREKLF
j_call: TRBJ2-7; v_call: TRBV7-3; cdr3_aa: ASSLSPAGQSMDEQY
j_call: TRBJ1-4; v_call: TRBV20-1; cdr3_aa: SARQGAREKLF
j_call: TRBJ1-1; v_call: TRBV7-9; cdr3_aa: ASSLESHRTGRTF
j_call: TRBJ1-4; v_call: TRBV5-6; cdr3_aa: ASSLGTGEKLF
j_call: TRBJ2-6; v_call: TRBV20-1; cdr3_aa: SATGATGANVLT
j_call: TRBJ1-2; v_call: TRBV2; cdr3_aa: ASSFRAGENYGYT
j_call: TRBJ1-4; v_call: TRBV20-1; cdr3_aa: SAVDTNRGVAEKLF
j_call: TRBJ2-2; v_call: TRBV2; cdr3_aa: ASIWGTDLNTGELF
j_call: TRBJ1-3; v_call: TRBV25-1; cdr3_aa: ASSLGQVRSGNTIY
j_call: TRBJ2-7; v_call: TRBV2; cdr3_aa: ASSGKRGASYEQY
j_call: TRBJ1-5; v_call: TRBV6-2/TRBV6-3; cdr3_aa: ASRGGRRQPQH
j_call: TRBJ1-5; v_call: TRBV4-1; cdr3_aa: PSSPRGPNSNQPQH
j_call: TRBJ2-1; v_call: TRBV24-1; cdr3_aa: ATSPAGYNEQF
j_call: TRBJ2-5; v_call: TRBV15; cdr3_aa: ATSRGSRQETQY
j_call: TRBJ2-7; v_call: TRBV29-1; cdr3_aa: SQSTGGYEQY
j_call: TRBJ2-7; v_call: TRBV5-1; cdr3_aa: ASSLGGSFEQY
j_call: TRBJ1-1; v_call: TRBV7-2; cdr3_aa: ASSKRQVNTEAF
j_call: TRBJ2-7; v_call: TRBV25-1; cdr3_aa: ASSQWGDRFGGGSYEQY
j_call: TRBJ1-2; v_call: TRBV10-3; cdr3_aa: AISDRQGGAGYT
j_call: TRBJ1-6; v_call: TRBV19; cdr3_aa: SSTGAINSPLH
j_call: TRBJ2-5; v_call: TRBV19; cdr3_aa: ASSDYPTGRETQY
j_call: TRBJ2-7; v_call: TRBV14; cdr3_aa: ASSQDLWEQY
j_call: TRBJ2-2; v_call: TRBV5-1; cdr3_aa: ASSMSPTELF
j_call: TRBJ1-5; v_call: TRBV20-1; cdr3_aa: SAEQGRGNQPQH
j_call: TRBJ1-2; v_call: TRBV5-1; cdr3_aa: ASSLFSGQAHGYT
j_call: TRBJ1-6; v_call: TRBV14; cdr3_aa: ASSPRDTYNSPLH
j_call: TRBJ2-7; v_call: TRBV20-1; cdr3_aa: SARGGTVTYEQY
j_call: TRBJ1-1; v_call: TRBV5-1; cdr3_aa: ASSLVAGPNTEAF
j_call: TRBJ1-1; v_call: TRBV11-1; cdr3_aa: ASSFAGTGGLGNTEAF
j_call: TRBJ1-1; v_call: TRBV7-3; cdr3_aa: ASSLESNTEAF
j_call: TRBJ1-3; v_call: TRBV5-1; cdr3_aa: ASSLTPRTGAGNTIY
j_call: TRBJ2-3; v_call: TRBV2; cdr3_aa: ASSTSGGATDTQY
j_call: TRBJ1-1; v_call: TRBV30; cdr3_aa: AWSVSVKNTEAF